This T cell receptor (beta chain) emerged from a study of T-cell reconstitution after alpha-beta-depleted transplantation in children. This CDR3 contains 13 residues. The V end lost 3 bases, the J end lost 11 bases, and 16 bases lay between the germline ends. Germline V gene sequence: CDR1 KGHSH, CDR2 LQKENI. A TCRbeta library incorporating unique molecular identifiers was prepared. MiXCR, run by TCRdb on the PCR reads, gives a single entry per CDR3 protein. There are about 230,000 distinct CDR3 sequences in the sample; about 9.6% occur only once, and about 4.8% lies in the top ten. This TCR was recovered from a human donor who donated a stem cell graft to a child with SCID. The chain uses TRBV18 and TRBJ1-1; D is perhaps TRBD1 (6 bases). The source was PBMCs from the stem cell graft donor, collected from the stem cell graft. The CDR3 DNA is TGTGCCAGCTCACCGGGGACACACAGGAGGGCTTTCTTT. Translating gives CASSPGTHRRAFF.